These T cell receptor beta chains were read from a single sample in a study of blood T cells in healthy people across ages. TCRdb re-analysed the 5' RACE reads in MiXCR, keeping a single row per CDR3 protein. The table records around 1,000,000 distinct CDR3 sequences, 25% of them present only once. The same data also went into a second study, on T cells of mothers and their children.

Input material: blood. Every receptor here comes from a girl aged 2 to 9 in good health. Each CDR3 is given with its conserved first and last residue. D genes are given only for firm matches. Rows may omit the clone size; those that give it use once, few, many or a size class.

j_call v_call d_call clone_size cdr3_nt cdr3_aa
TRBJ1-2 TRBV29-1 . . TGCAGCGTTGTAACAGGATTAAAGACTAACTATGGCTACACCTTC CSVVTGLKTNYGYTF
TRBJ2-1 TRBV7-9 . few TGTGCCAGCAGCTTAGGCCGTGGCCGCCACAATGAGCAGTTCTTC CASSLGRGRHNEQFF
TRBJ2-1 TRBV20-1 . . TGCAGCTCGGTTGGGGACCCCGATTATTTAGTGGAGCAGTTCTTC CSSVGDPDYLVEQFF
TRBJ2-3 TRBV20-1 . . TGCAGTGCTAGAAACACGAGAAGCTCCACAGATACGCAGTATTTT CSARNTRSSTDTQYF
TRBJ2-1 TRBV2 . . TGTGCCAGCACCGAGGACTACTGGTATGAGCAGTTCTTC CASTEDYWYEQFF
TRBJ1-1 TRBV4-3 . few TGCGCCAGCAGCCAAGATTGGCCCTCAATCTCCGAAGCTTTCTTT CASSQDWPSISEAFF
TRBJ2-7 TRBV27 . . TGTGCCAGCATCGACCTACGGTCCTACGAGCAGTACTTC CASIDLRSYEQYF
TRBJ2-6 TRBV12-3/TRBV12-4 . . TGTGCCAGCAGTTTTTGGGGATCTGGGGCCAACGTCCTGACTTTC CASSFWGSGANVLTF
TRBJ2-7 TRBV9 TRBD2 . TGTGCCAGCAGCGTAGCTTCTAGCGGGAGTACCTACGAGCAGTACTTC CASSVASSGSTYEQYF
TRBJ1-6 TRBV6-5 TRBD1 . TGTGCCAGCAGTTACTCGACAGGGGGAGGTAATTCACCCCTCCACTTT CASSYSTGGGNSPLHF
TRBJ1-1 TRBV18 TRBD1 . TGTGCCAGCTCACCCCGGGGGACAGGGAACACTGAAGCTTTCTTT CASSPRGTGNTEAFF
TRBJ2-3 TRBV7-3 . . TGTGCCAGCAGCTTAAATGTTTTTACAGATACGCAGTATTTT CASSLNVFTDTQYF
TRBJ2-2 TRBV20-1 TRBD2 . TGCAGTGCTATAGCGGGGAACACCGGGGAGCTGTTTTTT CSAIAGNTGELFF
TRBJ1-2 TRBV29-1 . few TGCAGCGCTTTTCTACAGGGTGGCTACACCTTC CSAFLQGGYTF
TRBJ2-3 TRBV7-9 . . TGTGCCAGCAGCTTAGATCCCAGGTCCCCGCCCCCAGATACGCAGTATTTT CASSLDPRSPPPDTQYF
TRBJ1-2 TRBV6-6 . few TGTGCCAGCAGTCCCGGACAGCACTATGGCTACACCTTC CASSPGQHYGYTF
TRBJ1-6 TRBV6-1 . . TGTGCCAGCAGTGGGGGGCAGACTGCCTCCTATAATTCACCCCTCCACTTT CASSGGQTASYNSPLHF
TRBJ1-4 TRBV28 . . TGTGCCAGCAAGAATCCGGGACCGCCTAATGAAAAACTGTTTTTT CASKNPGPPNEKLFF
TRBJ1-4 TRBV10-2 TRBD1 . TGCGCCAGCAGCCCCGGACAGGGGGGTGGTGAAAAACTGTTTTTT CASSPGQGGGEKLFF
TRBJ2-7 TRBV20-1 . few TGCAGTGCTAGATCAAGTAGCCCATCCTACGAGCAGTACTTC CSARSSSPSYEQYF
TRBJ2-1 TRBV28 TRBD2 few TGTGCCAGCAGTTCGAGACTAGCGGGAGGCTCCTACAATGAGCAGTTCTTC CASSSRLAGGSYNEQFF
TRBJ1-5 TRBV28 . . TGTGCCGCCGAGGGTCGGAACCCCTTTAACCAGCATTTT CAAEGRNPFNQHF
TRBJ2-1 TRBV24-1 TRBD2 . TGTGCCGTTAGCGGGAACGATGAGCAGTTCTTC CAVSGNDEQFF
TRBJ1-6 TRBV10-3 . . TGTGCCATCAGTGAGGACGGATTCCAGCGGCCCCTCCACTTT CAISEDGFQRPLHF
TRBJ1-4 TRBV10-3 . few TGTGCCATCAGGCCGGGACTTAGAGATGAAAAACTGTTTTTT CAIRPGLRDEKLFF
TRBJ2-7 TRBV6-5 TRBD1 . TGTGCCAGCAGCTACAGGGGCCAGGACCCCTACGAGCAGTACTTC CASSYRGQDPYEQYF
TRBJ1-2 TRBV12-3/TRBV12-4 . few TGTGCCAGCAGTTACCTTGTGGACTATGGCTACACCTTC CASSYLVDYGYTF
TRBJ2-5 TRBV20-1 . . TGCAGTGCCCTTGGGGGGGCAATCCAACGAGGGGAGACCCAGTACTTC CSALGGAIQRGETQYF
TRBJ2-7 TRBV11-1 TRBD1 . TGTGCCAGCAGCTCCGTCCGGGACAGGGGGCTCGAGCAGTACTTC CASSSVRDRGLEQYF
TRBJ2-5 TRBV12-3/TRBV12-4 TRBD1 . TGTGCCAGCAGTATACAGGGGGGAGAGGAGACCCAGTACTTC CASSIQGGEETQYF
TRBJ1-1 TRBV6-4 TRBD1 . TGTGCCAGCAGTGACACCCGACAGGGGCCGAACACTGAAGCTTTCTTT CASSDTRQGPNTEAFF
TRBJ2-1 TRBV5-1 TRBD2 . TGCGCCAGCAGCCCAAGGTGGACTAGCGGGAAACATGAGCAGTTCTTC CASSPRWTSGKHEQFF
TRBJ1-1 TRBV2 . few TGTGCCAGCAGTGTCCAACAGGCCCTTGAAGCTTTCTTT CASSVQQALEAFF
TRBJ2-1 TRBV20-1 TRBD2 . TGCAGTGCTAGAGGTCCTAGCGGGAACTACAATGAGCAGTTCTTC CSARGPSGNYNEQFF
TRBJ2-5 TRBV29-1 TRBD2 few TGCAGCGTTGATCGGGGGGAGGTGACCCAGTACTTC CSVDRGEVTQYF
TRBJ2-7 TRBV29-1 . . TGCAGCGTCCCGGCAGGGGCGGTTAGTTACGAGCAGTACTTC CSVPAGAVSYEQYF
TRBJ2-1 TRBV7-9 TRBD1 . TGTGCCAGCAGCCCTCCTCGGGGACAGGACTACAATGAGCAGTTCTTC CASSPPRGQDYNEQFF
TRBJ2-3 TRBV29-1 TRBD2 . TGCAGCGTCTTAAGCGGGAGAACAGATACGCAGTATTTT CSVLSGRTDTQYF
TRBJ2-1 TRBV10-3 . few TGTGCCATCAGTGGAGGTCGCCTCAGCTCCTACAATGAGCAGTTCTTC CAISGGRLSSYNEQFF
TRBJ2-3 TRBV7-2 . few TGTGCCAGCAGATCAAGGGGGCCTAGCGGGAGCACAGATACGCAGTATTTT CASRSRGPSGSTDTQYF
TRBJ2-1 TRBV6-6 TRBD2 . TGTGCCAGCACATCCTATAGCGGGATGTCCAATGAGCAGTTCTTC CASTSYSGMSNEQFF
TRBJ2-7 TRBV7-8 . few TGTGCCAGCAGCCCCCTAAAAGCTAGCGAGGTATCCTACGAGCAGTACTTC CASSPLKASEVSYEQYF
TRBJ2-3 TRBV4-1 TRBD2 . TGCGCCAGCAGAGCGGGAGATGTTAAAGATACGCAGTATTTT CASRAGDVKDTQYF
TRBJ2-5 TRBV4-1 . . TGCGCCAGCAGCCATGGTTACCAAGAGACCCAGTACTTC CASSHGYQETQYF
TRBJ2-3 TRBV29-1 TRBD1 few TGCAGCGTCTCCGGGACAGGGGAGTCTAGCACAGATACGCAGTATTTT CSVSGTGESSTDTQYF
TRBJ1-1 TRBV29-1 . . TGCAGCGTCAGGGGCATGATGAACACTGAAGCTTTCTTT CSVRGMMNTEAFF
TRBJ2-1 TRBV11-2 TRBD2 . TGTGCCAGCAGCTCCACGGGGGGTGAGCAGTTCTTC CASSSTGGEQFF
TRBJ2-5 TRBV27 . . TGTGCCAGCAGTTTGTTATACGGTAAAGAGACCCAGTACTTC CASSLLYGKETQYF
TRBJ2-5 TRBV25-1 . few TGTGCCAGCAGATTAGGGGGACGGGAGACCCAGTACTTC CASRLGGRETQYF
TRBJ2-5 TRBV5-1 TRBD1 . TGCGCCAGCAGCTTGTGGACAGGGGTACAAGAGACCCAGTACTTC CASSLWTGVQETQYF